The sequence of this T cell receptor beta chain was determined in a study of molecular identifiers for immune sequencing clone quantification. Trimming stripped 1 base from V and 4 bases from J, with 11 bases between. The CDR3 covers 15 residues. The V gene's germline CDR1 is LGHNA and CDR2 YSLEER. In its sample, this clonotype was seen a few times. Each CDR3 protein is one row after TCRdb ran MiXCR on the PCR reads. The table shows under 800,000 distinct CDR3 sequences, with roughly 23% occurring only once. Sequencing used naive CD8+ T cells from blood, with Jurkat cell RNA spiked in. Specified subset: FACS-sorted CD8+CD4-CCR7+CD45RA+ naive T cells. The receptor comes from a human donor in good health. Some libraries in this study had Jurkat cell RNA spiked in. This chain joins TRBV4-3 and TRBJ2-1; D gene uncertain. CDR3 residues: CASSQADSLYNEQFF. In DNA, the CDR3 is TGCGCCAGCAGCCAAGCCGACTCCCTATACAATGAGCAGTTCTTC.